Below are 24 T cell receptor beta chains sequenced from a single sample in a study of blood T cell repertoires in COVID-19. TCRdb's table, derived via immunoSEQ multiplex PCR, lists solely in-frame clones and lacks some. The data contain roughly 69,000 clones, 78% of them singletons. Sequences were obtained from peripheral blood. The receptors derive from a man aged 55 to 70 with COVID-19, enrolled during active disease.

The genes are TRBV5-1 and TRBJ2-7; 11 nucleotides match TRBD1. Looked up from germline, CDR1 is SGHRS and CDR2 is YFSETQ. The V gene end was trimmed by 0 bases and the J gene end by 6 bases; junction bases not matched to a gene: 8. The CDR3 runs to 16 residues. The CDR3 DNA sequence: TGCGCCAGCAGCTTGGGGACAGGGGGCTATTCGGGCGAGCAGTACTTC. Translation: CASSLGTGGYSGEQYF.

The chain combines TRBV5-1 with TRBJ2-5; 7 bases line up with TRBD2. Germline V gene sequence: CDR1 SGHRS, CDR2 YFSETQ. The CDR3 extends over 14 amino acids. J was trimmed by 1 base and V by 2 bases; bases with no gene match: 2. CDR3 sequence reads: CASSLSSGQETQYF. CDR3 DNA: TGCGCCAGCAGCTTATCTAGCGGCCAAGAGACCCAGTACTTC.

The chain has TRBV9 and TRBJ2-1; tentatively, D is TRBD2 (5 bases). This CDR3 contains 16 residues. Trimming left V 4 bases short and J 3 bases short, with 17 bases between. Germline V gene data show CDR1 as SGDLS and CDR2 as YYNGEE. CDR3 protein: CASSTMTGEIYNEQFF. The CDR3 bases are TGTGCCAGCAGCACAATGACCGGGGAAATCTACAATGAGCAGTTCTTC.

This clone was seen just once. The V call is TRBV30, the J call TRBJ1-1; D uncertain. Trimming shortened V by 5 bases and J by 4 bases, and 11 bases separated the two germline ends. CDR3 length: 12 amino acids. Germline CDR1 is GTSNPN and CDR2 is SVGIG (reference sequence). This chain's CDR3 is CAWGIAVTEAFF. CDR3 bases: TGTGCCTGGGGGATCGCGGTCACTGAAGCTTTCTTT.

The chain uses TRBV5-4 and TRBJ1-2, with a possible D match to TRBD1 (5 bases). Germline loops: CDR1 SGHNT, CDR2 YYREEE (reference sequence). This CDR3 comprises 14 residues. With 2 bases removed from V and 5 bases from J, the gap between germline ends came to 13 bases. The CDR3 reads CASSFHMEGYGYTF. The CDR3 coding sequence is TGTGCCAGCAGCTTCCACATGGAGGGGTATGGCTACACCTTC.

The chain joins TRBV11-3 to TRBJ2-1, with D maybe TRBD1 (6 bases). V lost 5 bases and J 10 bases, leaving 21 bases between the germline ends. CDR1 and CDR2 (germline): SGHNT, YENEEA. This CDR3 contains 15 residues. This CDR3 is CASSQGTSGMGEQFF. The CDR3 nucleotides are TGTGCCAGCAGCCAAGGGACATCTGGTATGGGGGAGCAGTTCTTC.

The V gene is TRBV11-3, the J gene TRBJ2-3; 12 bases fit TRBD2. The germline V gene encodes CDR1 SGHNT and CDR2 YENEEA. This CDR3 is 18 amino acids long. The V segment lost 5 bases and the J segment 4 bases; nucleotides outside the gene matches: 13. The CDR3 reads CASSEGTSGSFLPDTQYF. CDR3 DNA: TGTGCCAGCAGCGAAGGGACTAGCGGGTCCTTCCTCCCAGATACGCAGTATTTT.

The CDR3 nucleotides are TGTGCCAGCAGCTTAGGGGGCGCAGTCAACACTGAAGCTTTCTTT. This translates into CASSLGGAVNTEAFF. V gene TRBV11-3 combines with J gene TRBJ1-1; tentatively, D is TRBD1 (5 bases). The germline V and J ends were trimmed by 1 base and 2 bases, with 11 bases remaining between them. The CDR3 consists of 15 residues. The germline V gene encodes CDR1 SGHNT and CDR2 YENEEA.

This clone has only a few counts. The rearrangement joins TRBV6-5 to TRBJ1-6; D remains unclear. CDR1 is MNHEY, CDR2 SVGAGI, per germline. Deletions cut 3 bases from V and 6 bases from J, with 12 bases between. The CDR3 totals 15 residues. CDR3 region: CASSYLLGSNSPLHF. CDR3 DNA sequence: TGTGCCAGCAGTTATCTCCTTGGTAGTAATTCACCCCTCCACTTT.

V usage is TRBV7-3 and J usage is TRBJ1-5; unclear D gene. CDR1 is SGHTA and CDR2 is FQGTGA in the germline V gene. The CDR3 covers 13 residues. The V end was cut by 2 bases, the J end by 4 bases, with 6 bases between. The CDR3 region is CASSLGRNQPQHF. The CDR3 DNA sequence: TGTGCCAGCAGCTTAGGGAGAAATCAGCCCCAGCATTTT. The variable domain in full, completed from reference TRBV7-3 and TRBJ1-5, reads GAGVSQTPSNKVTEKGKYVELRCDPISGHTALYWYRQSLGQGPEFLIYFQGTGAADDSGLPNDRFFAVRPEGSVSTLKIQRTERGDSAVYLCASSLGRNQPQHFGDGTRLSIL.

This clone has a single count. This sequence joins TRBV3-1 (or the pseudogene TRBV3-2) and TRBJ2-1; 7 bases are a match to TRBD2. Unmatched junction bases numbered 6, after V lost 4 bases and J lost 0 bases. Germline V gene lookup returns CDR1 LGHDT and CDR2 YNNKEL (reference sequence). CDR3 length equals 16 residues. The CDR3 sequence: CASSPQLAFSYNEQFF. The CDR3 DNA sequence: TGTGCCAGCAGCCCCCAACTAGCGTTCTCCTACAATGAGCAGTTCTTC.

CDR3 bases: TGCGCCAGCAGCAAGGACAGGGTGGGCCAAGAGACCCAGTACTTC. Its translation: CASSKDRVGQETQYF. The chain employs TRBV5-1 and TRBJ2-5, with TRBD1 identical over 8 bases. The CDR3 is 15 amino acids. The V segment lost 4 bases and the J segment 1 base; nucleotides outside the gene matches: 6. Germline V CDR1 and CDR2: SGHRS, YFSETQ. The full variable domain, its missing parts supplied by reference TRBV5-1 and TRBJ2-5, is KAGVTQTPRYLIKTRGQQVTLSCSPISGHRSVSWYQQTPGQGLQFLFEYFSETQRNKGNFPGRFSGRQFSNSRSEMNVSTLELGDSALYLCASSKDRVGQETQYFGPGTRLLVL.

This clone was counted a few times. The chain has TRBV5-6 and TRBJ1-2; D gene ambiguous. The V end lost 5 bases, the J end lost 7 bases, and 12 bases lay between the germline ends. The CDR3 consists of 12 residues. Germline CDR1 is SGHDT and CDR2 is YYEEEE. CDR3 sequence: CASSNSFSGYTF. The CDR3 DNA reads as TGTGCCAGCAGTAACAGCTTCTCTGGCTACACCTTC.

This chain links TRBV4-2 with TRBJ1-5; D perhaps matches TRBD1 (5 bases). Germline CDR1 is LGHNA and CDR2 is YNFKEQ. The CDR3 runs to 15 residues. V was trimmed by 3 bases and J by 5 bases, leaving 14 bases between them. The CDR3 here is CASSQSVRDHQPQHF. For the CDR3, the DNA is TGTGCCAGCAGCCAGTCGGTCAGGGATCATCAGCCCCAGCATTTT.

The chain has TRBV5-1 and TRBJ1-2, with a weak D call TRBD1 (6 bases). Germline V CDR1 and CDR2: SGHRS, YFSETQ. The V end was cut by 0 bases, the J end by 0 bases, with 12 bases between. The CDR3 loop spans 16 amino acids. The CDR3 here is CASSLAPTGSNYGYTF. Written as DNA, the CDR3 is TGCGCCAGCAGCTTGGCCCCGACAGGTTCTAACTATGGCTACACCTTC.

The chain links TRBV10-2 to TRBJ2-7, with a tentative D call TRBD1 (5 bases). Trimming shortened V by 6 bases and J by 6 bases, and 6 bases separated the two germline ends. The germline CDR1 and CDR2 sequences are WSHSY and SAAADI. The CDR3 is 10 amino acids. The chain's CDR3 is CASRDIEQYF. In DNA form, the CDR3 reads TGCGCCAGCAGGGACATCGAGCAGTACTTC.

CDR3 protein: CASTPLGGIGTDTQYF. CDR3 bases: TGTGCCAGCACCCCGTTAGGAGGGATTGGGACAGATACGCAGTATTTT. The chain carries TRBV2 and TRBJ2-3, with D tentatively TRBD2 (6 bases). This CDR3 region has 16 residues. The germline V gene has CDR1 SNHLY and CDR2 FYNNEI. V lost 7 bases and J 3 bases, leaving 20 bases between the germline ends. The whole variable domain, filled in from reference TRBV2 and TRBJ2-3, reads EPEVTQTPSHQVTQMGQEVILRCVPISNHLYFYWYRQILGQKVEFLVSFYNNEISEKSEIFDDQFSVERPDGSNFTLKIRSTKLEDSAMYFCASTPLGGIGTDTQYFGPGTRLTVL.

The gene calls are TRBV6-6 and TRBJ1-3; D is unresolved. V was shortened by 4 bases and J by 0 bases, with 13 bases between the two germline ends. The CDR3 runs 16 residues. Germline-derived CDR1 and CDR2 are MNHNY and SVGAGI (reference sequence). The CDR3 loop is CASSLTDGDSGNTIYF. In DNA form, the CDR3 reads TGTGCCAGCAGTTTGACCGACGGGGACTCTGGAAACACCATATATTTT.

Here the CDR3 DNA reads TGTGCCAGCAGGACCGGGACAACCACACCCTATGGCTACACCTTC. Translating gives CASRTGTTTPYGYTF. The chain couples TRBV6-5 to TRBJ1-2; D possibly corresponds to TRBD1 (6 bases). The germline V gene encodes CDR1 MNHEY and CDR2 SVGAGI. V was cut by 6 bases and J by 4 bases, with 18 bases left in between. This CDR3 has 15 amino acids.

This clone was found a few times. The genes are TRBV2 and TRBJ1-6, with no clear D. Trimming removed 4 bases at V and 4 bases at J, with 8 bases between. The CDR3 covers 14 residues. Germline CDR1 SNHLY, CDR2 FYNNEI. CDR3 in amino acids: CASSVDSYNSPLHF. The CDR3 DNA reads TGTGCCAGCAGTGTGGACTCTTATAATTCACCCCTCCACTTT.

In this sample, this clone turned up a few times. The CDR3 DNA reads TGTGCCAGCAGTTTTCGGGAGTTCGGTGAAGCTTTCTTT. It codes for CASSFREFGEAFF. The rearrangement joins TRBV12-3 or TRBV12-4 to TRBJ1-1; D is unclear. The CDR3 sequence is 13 residues long. Trimming stripped 3 bases from V and 7 bases from J, with 12 bases between.

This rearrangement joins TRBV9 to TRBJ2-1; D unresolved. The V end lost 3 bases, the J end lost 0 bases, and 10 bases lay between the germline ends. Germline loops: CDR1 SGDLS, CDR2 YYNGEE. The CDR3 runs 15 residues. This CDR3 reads CASSGRHSSYNEQFF. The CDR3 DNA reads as TGTGCCAGCAGCGGCAGACACAGCTCCTACAATGAGCAGTTCTTC.

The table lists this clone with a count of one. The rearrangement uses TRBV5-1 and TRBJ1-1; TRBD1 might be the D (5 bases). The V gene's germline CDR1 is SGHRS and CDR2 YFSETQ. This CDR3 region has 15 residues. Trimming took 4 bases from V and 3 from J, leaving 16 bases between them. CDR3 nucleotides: TGCGCCAGCAGCAGAGACCCGACAGATCACACTGAAGCTTTCTTT. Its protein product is CASSRDPTDHTEAFF.

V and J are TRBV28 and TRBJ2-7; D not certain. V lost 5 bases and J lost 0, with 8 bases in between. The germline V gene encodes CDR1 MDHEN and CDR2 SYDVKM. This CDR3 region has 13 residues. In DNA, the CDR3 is TGTGCCAGCAGTGTCGGTCTCTCCTACGAGCAGTACTTC. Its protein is CASSVGLSYEQYF. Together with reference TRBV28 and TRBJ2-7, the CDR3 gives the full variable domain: DVKVTQSSRYLVKRTGEKVFLECVQDMDHENMFWYRQDPGLGLRLIYFSYDVKMKEKGDIPEGYSVSREKKERFSLILESASTNQTSMYLCASSVGLSYEQYFGPGTRLTVT.